The clone carrying this T cell receptor (beta chain) was recorded only once. The antigen remains unidentified. This specimen comes from a study of siplizumab effects on memory and regulatory T cells. The study's findings and limits: Memory cells seemed less diverse than naive T cells, which seemed major alloresponse contributors.

This CDR3 has 16 residues. Trimming cost V 3 bases and J 1 base, with 14 bases left between them. The germline gives CDR1 SGHDT, CDR2 YYEEEE. The repertoire was sequenced with immunoSEQ multiplex PCR; TCRdb's copy has only in-frame clones and lacks some. The sample records 99,000 or so clones, over 90% being singletons. Sequencing was performed on Tregs sorted from blood. The rearrangement joins TRBV5-6 to TRBJ2-1, with D possibly being TRBD1 (6 bases). The sequence came from a human donor in good health. The CDR3: CASSSINRESYNEQFF. DNA for the CDR3: TGTGCCAGCAGCTCTATTAACAGGGAATCCTACAATGAGCAGTTCTTC.